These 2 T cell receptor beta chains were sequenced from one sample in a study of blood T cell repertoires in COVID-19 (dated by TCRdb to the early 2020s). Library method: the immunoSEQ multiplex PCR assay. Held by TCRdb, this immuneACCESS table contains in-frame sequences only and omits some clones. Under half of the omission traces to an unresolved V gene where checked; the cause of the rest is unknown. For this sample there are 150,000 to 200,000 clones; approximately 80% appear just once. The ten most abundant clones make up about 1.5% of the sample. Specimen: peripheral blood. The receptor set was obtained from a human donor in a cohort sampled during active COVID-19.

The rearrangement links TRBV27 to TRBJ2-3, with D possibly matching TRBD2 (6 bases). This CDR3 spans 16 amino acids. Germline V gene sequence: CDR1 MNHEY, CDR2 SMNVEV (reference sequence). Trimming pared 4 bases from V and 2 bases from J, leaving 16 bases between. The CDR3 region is CASSYKAGPVTDTQYF. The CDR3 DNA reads TGTGCCAGCAGTTACAAGGCGGGGCCAGTCACAGATACGCAGTATTTT.

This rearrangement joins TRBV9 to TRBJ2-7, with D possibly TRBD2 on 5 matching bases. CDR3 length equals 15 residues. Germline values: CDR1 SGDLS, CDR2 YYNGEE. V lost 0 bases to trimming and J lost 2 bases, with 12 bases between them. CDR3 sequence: CASSVGGRGTYEQYF. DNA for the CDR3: TGTGCCAGCAGCGTAGGAGGGAGAGGAACCTACGAGCAGTACTTC.